The 9 T cell receptor beta chains below come from one sample, sequenced in a study of T cell responses to AZD1222 COVID-19 vaccine. Sequencing was performed with immunoSEQ multiplex PCR; in TCRdb, only in-frame clones are kept and a portion is missing. The sample gives approximately 150,000 clones, roughly 90% of which show up once; under 3.5% is in the top ten. Specimen: peripheral blood, collected on day 0 of AZD1222 vaccination. These receptor sequences come from an adult in good health.

V and J are TRBV6-5 and TRBJ2-6, with D unclear. Deletions cut 0 bases from V and 1 base from J, with 7 bases between. Germline CDR1 is MNHEY and CDR2 is SVGAGI. This CDR3 region has 16 residues. This CDR3 is CASSYSTGSGANVLTF. CDR3 bases: TGTGCCAGCAGTTACTCGACTGGTTCTGGGGCCAACGTCCTGACTTTC.

The rearrangement links TRBV28 to TRBJ2-1; D possibly corresponds to TRBD2 (6 bases). The CDR3 has 15 amino acids. V gave up 6 bases and J gave up 2 bases, with 14 bases separating them. Germline-derived CDR1 and CDR2 are MDHEN and SYDVKM. CDR3 in DNA: TGTGCCAGCAGCCGAGGGAGGACTCCCTACAATGAGCAGTTCTTC. This sequence encodes CASSRGRTPYNEQFF.

This chain connects TRBV7-3 to TRBJ2-2; D is unclear. The V gene's germline CDR1 is SGHTA and CDR2 FQGTGA. This CDR3 has 13 amino acids. Trimming cost V 3 bases and J 7 bases, with 9 bases left between them. The CDR3 DNA follows: TGTGCCAGCAGCTTTCACTTCGGCGGGGAGCTGTTTTTT. It translates to CASSFHFGGELFF.

The chain recombines TRBV5-8 with TRBJ1-1; 7 nucleotides line up with TRBD1. CDR3 size: 16 residues. V was pared by 2 bases and J by 1 base, with 8 bases of the junction left unmatched. CDR1 SGHTS and CDR2 YDEGEE come from the germline V gene. CDR3: CASSLTYGTANTEAFF. DNA of the CDR3: TGTGCCAGCAGCTTAACCTACGGGACAGCGAACACTGAAGCTTTCTTT.

This clone has a handful of counts. The chain has TRBV30 and TRBJ1-2; D possibly corresponds to TRBD1 (5 bases). Germline V gene lookup returns CDR1 GTSNPN and CDR2 SVGIG (reference sequence). V dropped 8 bases and J dropped 8 bases, with 21 bases sitting between them. The CDR3 totals 13 residues. The CDR3 loop reads CARDEGSSRGYTF. The CDR3 region has the DNA TGTGCCCGGGACGAAGGGTCGTCGCGGGGCTACACCTTC.

V gene TRBV3-1 (or the pseudogene TRBV3-2) combines with J gene TRBJ1-4, with 8 positions matching TRBD1. Losses at the gene ends were 7 bases for V and 2 bases for J; bases not matched to a gene: 12. The germline gives CDR1 LGHDT, CDR2 YNNKEL (reference sequence). The CDR3 extends over 17 amino acids. The CDR3 loop is CASNKVTGVYTNEKLFF. The CDR3, as DNA: TGTGCCAGCAATAAAGTGACAGGGGTGTATACTAATGAAAAACTGTTTTTT.

V gene TRBV2 combines with J gene TRBJ1-6; no reliable D call. Germline V lookup: CDR1 SNHLY, CDR2 FYNNEI. V was trimmed by 6 bases and J by 5 bases, leaving 8 bases between them. This CDR3 has 13 residues. CDR3 in DNA: TGTGCCAGCAGGAGTCTCAATAATTCACCCCTCCACTTT. This sequence encodes CASRSLNNSPLHF. The variable domain in full, with the rest retrieved from reference TRBV2 and TRBJ1-6, is EPEVTQTPSHQVTQMGQEVILRCVPISNHLYFYWYRQILGQKVEFLVSFYNNEISEKSEIFDDQFSVERPDGSNFTLKIRSTKLEDSAMYFCASRSLNNSPLHFGNGTRLTVT.

The CDR3 reads CASSYSPFSYEQYF. The CDR3 region has the DNA TGTGCCAGCAGTTACTCGCCCTTTTCCTACGAGCAGTACTTC. The V and J genes are TRBV6-2 or TRBV6-3 and TRBJ2-7; D gene unclear. The CDR3 has 14 residues. Germline values: CDR1 MNHEY, CDR2 SVGEGT. Trimming left V 0 bases short and J 1 base short, with 7 bases between.

This chain uses TRBV29-1 with TRBJ2-7, with a weak D call TRBD2 (6 bases). This CDR3 is built from 19 residues. The germline CDR1 and CDR2 sequences are SQVTM and ANQGSEA. The V end was cut by 0 bases, the J end by 3 bases, with 27 bases between. CDR3 in amino acids: CSVEDRGSQKTKLDYEQYF. CDR3 nucleotide sequence: TGCAGCGTTGAAGATCGGGGGAGTCAGAAGACAAAATTGGACTACGAGCAGTACTTC.